The 22 T cell receptor beta chains given below trace back to one sample, sequenced in a study of tumor-infiltrating lymphocytes in primary liver carcinoma. Starting from approximately 470 ng of total RNA, TCR beta cDNA was produced with a primer in the constant region. Slightly modified ARM-PCR, run as three nested multiplex PCR rounds, produced the TCR beta libraries. Researchers ran the first two PCR rounds for roughly 10 cycles each with TRBV1-TRBV30 forward primers and a C-beta reverse primer. Each CDR3 protein gets one entry after TCRdb re-called the multiplex PCR reads with MiXCR. The profile shows 90,000 to 150,000 distinct CDR3 sequences, around 70% of them singletons. It was from around 18-30 mg of unsorted bulk tissue that RNA and DNA were co-extracted. The source material was tumor-adjacent normal liver tissue. These receptor sequences come from a woman aged 55-69 years with primary liver carcinoma and hepatitis B virus infection.

With respect to this clonotype: A much larger clone lies one base from this, so it may be a read error. The chain recombines TRBV5-1 with TRBJ2-5; D is uncertain. This CDR3 is 13 amino acids long. V was pared by 5 bases and J by 3 bases, with 11 bases between. In germline, CDR1 is SGHRS, CDR2 YFSETQ. This CDR3 is CASRLLGEETQYF. The CDR3, as DNA: TGCGCCAGCAGATTGTTGGGTGAAGAGACCCAGTACTTC.

Regarding this clonotype: An end of the junction differs from the germline gene, which may be a read error. The chain couples TRBV29-1 to TRBJ2-2, with 10 nucleotides matching TRBD2. The CDR3 totals 14 residues. From germline, CDR1 is SQVTM and CDR2 ANQGSEA. In nucleotides, the CDR3 is TGCGGCGTTGGTGGGACTAGCGCCACCGGTGAGCTGTTTTTT. Its translation: CGVGGTSATGELFF.

As regards this clonotype: The junction does not match germline at one end; this may be a read error. The V and J genes are TRBV5-1 and TRBJ1-1, with a tentative D call TRBD1 (5 bases). This CDR3 has 14 amino acids. Germline CDR1 and CDR2: SGHRS and YFSETQ. CDR3 bases: TGCGCCAACAGCTTGGCATCAGGGTTGGCTGAAGCTTTCTTT. This codes for CANSLASGLAEAFF.

The chain employs TRBV5-6 and TRBJ2-7; D assignment may be TRBD1 or TRBD2 (5 bases each). This CDR3 spans 12 amino acids. Germline V CDR1 and CDR2: SGHDT, YYEEEE. V was clipped by 8 bases and J by 6 bases, with 15 bases between them. CDR3 region: CARREGTGEQYF. As DNA, the CDR3 is TGTGCCAGGAGAGAGGGGACGGGCGAGCAGTACTTC. Drawing the rest from reference TRBV5-6 and TRBJ2-7, the complete variable domain is DAGVTQSPTHLIKTRGQQVTLRCSPKSGHDTVSWYQQALGQGPQFIFQYYEEEERQRGNFPDRFSGHQFPNYSSELNVNALLLGDSALYLCARREGTGEQYFGPGTRLTVT.

Turning to this clonotype: The junction differs from germline at one of its ends, possibly a read error. The chain is built from TRBV5-4 and TRBJ2-2, with D possibly being TRBD1 or TRBD2 (5 bases each). Germline V CDR1 and CDR2: SGHNT, YYREEE (reference sequence). The CDR3 sequence is 16 residues long. CDR3 in amino acids: CASSTGFLSGTGELLF. In DNA, the CDR3 is TGTGCCAGCAGTACCGGATTTCTCTCGGGGACCGGGGAGCTGCTTTTT.

A note on this clonotype: The junction shows a germline mismatch at one end, possibly a read error. The chain combines TRBV11-2 with TRBJ1-6; 7 bases agree with TRBD1. Germline loops: CDR1 SGHAT, CDR2 FQNNGV. The CDR3 extends over 14 amino acids. CDR3 amino acids: CVSSLTGRNLPLHF. The CDR3 DNA reads as TGTGTCAGCAGCCTGACAGGGAGGAATTTACCCCTCCACTTT.

In regard to this clonotype: This sequence may be a read error, since a much larger clone differs from it by one base. The V call is TRBV6-4, the J call TRBJ2-2; D gene uncertain. CDR1 is MRHNA and CDR2 is SNTAGT in the germline V gene. The CDR3 covers 13 residues. CDR3: CAGSDISTGELFF. DNA for the CDR3: TGTGCCGGCAGTGACATCAGTACCGGGGAGCTGTTTTTT.

The chain recombines TRBV9 with TRBJ2-3, with D perhaps TRBD2 (5 bases). The germline V gene encodes CDR1 SGDLS and CDR2 YYNGEE. The V end was cut by 0 bases, the J end by 1 base, with 9 bases between. The CDR3 has 15 residues. CDR3: CASSVAAEGTDTQYF. Written as DNA, the CDR3 is TGTGCCAGCAGCGTAGCGGCGGAGGGCACAGATACGCAGTATTTT.

In regard to this clonotype: With a much larger clone just one base away, this may be a read error. V and J are TRBV5-1 and TRBJ1-2; perhaps TRBD1 as D (6 bases). Germline V CDR1 and CDR2: SGHRS, YFSETQ. With 0 bases removed from V and 4 bases from J, the gap between germline ends came to 13 bases. This CDR3 has 15 residues. CDR3 in DNA: TGCGCCAGCAGCTTGGACGGACAGCTAGTCTATGGCTACACCTTC. As protein: CASSLDGQLVYGYTF.

Worth noting for this clonotype: With a much larger clone just one base away, this may be a read error. The genes are TRBV5-5 and TRBJ2-3; the match to TRBD2 covers 16 bases. CDR1 is SGHKS and CDR2 is YYEKEE in the germline V gene (reference sequence). The CDR3 has 16 amino acids. The V and J ends lost 6 bases and 4 bases, in that order; junction bases with no gene match: 5. CDR3 nucleotides: TGTGCCAGCACCTCCGGGACTAGCGGGGGGGCAGATACGCAGTATTTT. Its translation: CASTSGTSGGADTQYF. The full variable domain, in which reference TRBV5-5 and TRBJ2-3 provide the parts outside the CDR3, is DAGVTQSPTHLIKTRGQQVTLRCSPISGHKSVSWYQQVLGQGPQFIFQYYEKEERGRGNFPDRFSARQFPNYSSELNVNALLLGDSALYLCASTSGTSGGADTQYFGPGTRLTVL.

A single count supports this clonotype. This may be a read error, as it is one base from a much larger clone. The chain joins TRBV6-4 to TRBJ1-2; no clear D. Per germline, CDR1 MRHNA and CDR2 SNTAGT. The germline V and J ends were trimmed by 2 bases and 7 bases, with 17 bases remaining between them. CDR3 length: 15 residues. The CDR3, as DNA: TGTGCCAGCAGTGACGGTCGATCTCATGCGGGTGGCTACACCTTC. Protein: CASSDGRSHAGGYTF.

The sample holds a few counts of this clonotype. A read error may explain this, as a much larger clone is one base away. V is TRBV29-1 and J is TRBJ1-2, with 7 bases that match TRBD1. This CDR3 spans 11 amino acids. Losses at the gene ends were 6 bases for V and 8 bases for J; bases not matched to a gene: 6. The germline V gene encodes CDR1 SQVTM and CDR2 ANQGSEA. This chain's CDR3 is CSVQGRGGYTF. CDR3 sequence (DNA): TGCAGCGTCCAAGGCAGGGGGGGCTACACCTTC.

Comments on this clonotype: As the CDR3 is not closed by the conserved phenylalanine or tryptophan, this likely results from a read error. CDR3 in DNA: TGTGCCAGCAGTGATCCGGGGGGGTCCGACTATGGTTACACCTTA. It codes for CASSDPGGSDYGYTL. The V gene is TRBV6-1, the J gene TRBJ1-2, with D perhaps matching TRBD1 (5 bases). The CDR3 extends over 15 amino acids. The germline V gene encodes CDR1 MNHNS and CDR2 SASEGT.

Regarding this clonotype: One end of the junction does not line up with germline, which may come from a read error. V usage is TRBV11-2 and J usage is TRBJ2-1, with D perhaps TRBD2 (5 bases). The CDR3 is made up of 12 amino acids. The germline V gene has CDR1 SGHAT and CDR2 FQNNGV. Here the CDR3 reads CAGSSGSPKQFF. CDR3 DNA sequence: TGTGCCGGCAGCTCTGGGAGTCCCAAGCAGTTCTTC.

This rearrangement joins TRBV12-3 or TRBV12-4 to TRBJ2-1; possible D gene TRBD2, 5 bases. V was pared by 7 bases and J by 6 bases, with 16 bases between. This CDR3 spans 14 amino acids. The CDR3 bases are TGTGCCAGCATCGATCAGTGGGAGAGCAATGAGCAGTTCTTC. This gives the protein CASIDQWESNEQFF.

With regard to this clonotype: Because it lacks the conserved phenylalanine or tryptophan at the end, this CDR3 is likely a read error. This chain links TRBV4-2 with TRBJ2-5, with D unresolved. Germline CDR1 and CDR2: LGHNA and YNFKEQ. The CDR3 spans 15 residues. Trimming stripped 0 bases from V and 5 bases from J, with 13 bases between. The CDR3 loop is CASSQELGARETQYL. The CDR3 nucleotides are TGTGCCAGCAGCCAAGAACTGGGCGCGCGGGAGACCCAGTACCTC.

Remarks on this clonotype: This is likely a read error, given that the CDR3 carries no conserved phenylalanine or tryptophan at its end. The rearrangement joins TRBV29-1 to TRBJ1-2, with 8 positions matching TRBD1. The CDR3 is 13 amino acids. Germline V lookup: CDR1 SQVTM, CDR2 ANQGSEA. Here the CDR3 reads CRVEDTGGYGYTL. The CDR3 DNA follows: TGCAGAGTTGAAGATACAGGGGGCTATGGCTACACCTTA.

This clonotype was seen a handful of times. Being one base from a much bigger clone, this may be a read error. This rearrangement joins TRBV20-1 to TRBJ2-1, with D unresolved. CDR3 size: 13 residues. CDR1 and CDR2 from the germline V gene are DFQATT and SNEGSKA (reference sequence). The CDR3 sequence: CSVRDSLAEEQFF. The CDR3 DNA sequence: TGCAGTGTTAGAGACTCTCTGGCGGAAGAGCAGTTCTTC.

This clonotype was recorded at least ten times. J is TRBJ2-3 and V is TRBV4-2, with D perhaps TRBD1 or TRBD2 (6 bases each). This CDR3 comprises 15 residues. V was shortened by 0 bases and J by 4 bases, with 11 bases between the two germline ends. Looked up from germline, CDR1 is LGHNA and CDR2 is YNFKEQ. CDR3 DNA: TGTGCCAGCAGCCAAGAGGAGGGGGGCTCAGATACGCAGTATTTT. Translating gives CASSQEEGGSDTQYF.

Turning to this clonotype: At one of its ends the junction is not consistent with the germline gene, which may arise from a read error. The chain links TRBV4-1 to TRBJ2-1, with D tentatively TRBD1 or TRBD2 (6 bases each). The CDR3 is made up of 13 amino acids. Germline V gene sequence: CDR1 MGHRA, CDR2 YSYEKL. CDR3 nucleotide sequence: TGCGCCAGCAAACAACCGGGGGCAAATGAGCAGTTATTC. Translation gives CASKQPGANEQLF.

This clonotype was counted once. This may be a read error, as it is one base from a much larger clone. This chain uses TRBV5-1 with TRBJ1-5; no definite D call. Germline-derived CDR1 and CDR2 are SGHRS and YFSETQ. This CDR3 has 13 amino acids. This CDR3 is CASNLAADGPQHF. The CDR3 nucleotides are TGCGCCAGCAACTTGGCGGCAGACGGGCCCCAGCATTTT.

About this clonotype itself: The junction departs from the called germline gene at one end, perhaps through a read error. This rearrangement joins TRBV10-3 to TRBJ2-5; D could derive from TRBD1 or TRBD2 (5 bases each). This CDR3 has 13 residues. Germline V lookup: CDR1 ENHRY, CDR2 SYGVKD. CDR3 in amino acids: CAITSGARETQYF. The DNA of the CDR3 is TGTGCTATCACCTCCGGGGCTAGGGAGACCCAGTACTTC.